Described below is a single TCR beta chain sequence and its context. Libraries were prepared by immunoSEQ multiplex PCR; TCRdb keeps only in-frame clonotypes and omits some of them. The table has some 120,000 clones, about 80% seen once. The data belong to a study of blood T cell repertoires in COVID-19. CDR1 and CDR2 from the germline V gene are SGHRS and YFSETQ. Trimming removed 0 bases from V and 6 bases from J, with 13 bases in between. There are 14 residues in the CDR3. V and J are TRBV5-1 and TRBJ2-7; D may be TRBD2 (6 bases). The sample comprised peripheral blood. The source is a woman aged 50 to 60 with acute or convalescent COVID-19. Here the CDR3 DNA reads TGCGCCAGCAGCTTGGGGAGGGGAGTATTCGAGCAGTACTTC. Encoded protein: CASSLGRGVFEQYF.